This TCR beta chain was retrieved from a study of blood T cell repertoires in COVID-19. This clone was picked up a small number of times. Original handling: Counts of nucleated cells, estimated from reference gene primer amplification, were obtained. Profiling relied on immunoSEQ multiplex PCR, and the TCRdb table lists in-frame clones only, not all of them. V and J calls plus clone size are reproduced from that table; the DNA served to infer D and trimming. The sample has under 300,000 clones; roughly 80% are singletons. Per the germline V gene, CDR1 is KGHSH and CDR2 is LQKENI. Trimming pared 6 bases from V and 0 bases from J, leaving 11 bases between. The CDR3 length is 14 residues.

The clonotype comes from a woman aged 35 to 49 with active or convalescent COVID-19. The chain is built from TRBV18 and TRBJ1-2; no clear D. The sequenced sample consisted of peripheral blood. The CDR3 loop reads CASSGEIANYGYTF. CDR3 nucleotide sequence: TGTGCCAGCTCCGGTGAGATAGCTAACTATGGCTACACCTTC.